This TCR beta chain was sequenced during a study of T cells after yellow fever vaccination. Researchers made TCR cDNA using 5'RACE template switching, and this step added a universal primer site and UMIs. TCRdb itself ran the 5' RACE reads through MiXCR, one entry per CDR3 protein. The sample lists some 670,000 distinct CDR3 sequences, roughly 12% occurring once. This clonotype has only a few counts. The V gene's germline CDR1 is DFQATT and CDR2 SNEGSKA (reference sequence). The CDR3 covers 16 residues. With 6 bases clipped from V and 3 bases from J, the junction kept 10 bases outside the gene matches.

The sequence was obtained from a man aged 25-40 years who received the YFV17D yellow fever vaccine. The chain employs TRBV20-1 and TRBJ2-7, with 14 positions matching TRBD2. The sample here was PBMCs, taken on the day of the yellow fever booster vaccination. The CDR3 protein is CSAPRPGTSGSYEQYF. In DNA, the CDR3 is TGCAGTGCGCCTCGACCCGGGACTAGCGGGAGCTACGAGCAGTACTTC.